Shown below are 29 T cell receptor beta chains from a single sample sequenced in a study of T cells expressing NK-cell markers. TCRdb reprocessed the 5' RACE reads, with one entry per CDR3 protein and no DNA. The sample has approximately 420,000 distinct CDR3 sequences, and its top ten clones hold about 11%. The specimen was blood T cells: a sorted CD56 or NKG2C T cell subset, CD4+ or CD8+ T cells, or bulk PBMC T cells (not recorded which). The receptor set was obtained from a woman aged 45-65 years in good health.

The CDR3 here is CASRPGLYTEAFF. The chain has TRBV12-3 or TRBV12-4 and TRBJ1-1. The CDR3 sequence is 13 residues long.

This chain joins TRBV5-1 and TRBJ2-7. The V gene's germline CDR1 is SGHRS and CDR2 YFSETQ. The CDR3 is made up of 13 amino acids. CDR3 sequence: CASSLGHSYEQYF.

This chain connects TRBV29-1 to TRBJ1-3; the TRBD1 assignment by TCRdb is unverifiable without DNA. Germline V gene lookup returns CDR1 SQVTM and CDR2 ANQGSEA. The CDR3 contains 14 residues. The CDR3 sequence is CSVVGGTAGNTIYF.

The J gene is TRBJ2-1, the V gene TRBV7-9; no DNA is available, so the TRBD2 call from TCRdb remains unchecked. There are 14 residues in the CDR3. CDR1 and CDR2 from the germline V gene are SEHNR and FQNEAQ (reference sequence). The CDR3: CASSPGSGNLRQFF.

The chain carries TRBV3-1 and TRBJ2-5. This CDR3 is built from 14 residues. Germline values: CDR1 LGHDT, CDR2 YNNKEL (reference sequence). CDR3 loop: CASSQDYWGETQYF.

The CDR3 is CASNSWEGNEQFF. V is TRBV13 and J is TRBJ2-1; TCRdb gives TRBD2 as the D gene, but with no DNA this cannot be confirmed. From germline, CDR1 is PRHDT and CDR2 FYEKMQ (reference sequence). This CDR3 has 13 amino acids.

This sequence joins TRBV12-5 and TRBJ2-7; TCRdb calls TRBD1, which cannot be checked without DNA. The CDR3 sequence is 16 residues long. CDR1 is LGHNT and CDR2 is FRNRAP in the germline V gene. Here the CDR3 reads CASGSPRLRQIYEQYF. Together with reference TRBV12-5 and TRBJ2-7, the CDR3 gives the full variable domain: DARVTQTPRHKVTEMGQEVTMRCQPILGHNTVFWYRQTMMQGLELLAYFRNRAPLDDSGMPKDRFSAEMPDATLATLKIQPSEPRDSAVYFCASGSPRLRQIYEQYFGPGTRLTVT.

This chain joins TRBV12-3 or TRBV12-4 and TRBJ2-3; with no DNA, the TCRdb D assignment of TRBD2 cannot be verified. This CDR3 has 17 residues. The chain's CDR3 is CASSPRLAGVSTDTQYF.

The V gene is TRBV18, the J gene TRBJ2-1; TCRdb lists TRBD1, though no DNA is available to test this call. The CDR3 has 15 amino acids. Germline V gene data show CDR1 as KGHSH and CDR2 as LQKENI. The CDR3 region is CASSPPDEGSIEQFF.

The rearrangement uses TRBV9 and TRBJ2-1. The CDR3 length is 13 residues. The germline V gene has CDR1 SGDLS and CDR2 YYNGEE. The CDR3 sequence: CASSVAELSGQFF.

This rearrangement joins TRBV7-7 to TRBJ2-2; TCRdb calls TRBD2, which cannot be checked without DNA. The V gene's germline CDR1 is SSHAT and CDR2 FNYEAQ (reference sequence). The CDR3 contains 15 residues. The chain's CDR3 is CASSLVTSPTGELFF. Filled out from reference TRBV7-7 and TRBJ2-2, the complete variable domain reads GAGVSQSPRYKVTKRGQDVTLRCDPISSHATLYWYQQALGQGPEFLTYFNYEAQPDKSGLPSDRFSAERPEGSISTLTIQRTEQRDSAMYRCASSLVTSPTGELFFGEGSRLTVL.

J is TRBJ2-2 and V is TRBV6-6; without DNA, the TCRdb call of TRBD2 cannot be checked. There are 16 residues in the CDR3. Germline-derived CDR1 and CDR2 are MNHNY and SVGAGI (reference sequence). The chain's CDR3 is CASSISGGSRGGELFF.

This chain uses TRBV10-1 with TRBJ2-5; TCRdb picks TRBD2, but there is no DNA to check that call. Germline loops: CDR1 WNHNN, CDR2 SYGVQD (reference sequence). CDR3 size: 15 residues. The CDR3 here is CASSESGLATETQYF.

V usage is TRBV7-6 and J usage is TRBJ2-1. Germline V gene lookup returns CDR1 SGHVS and CDR2 FNYEAQ. CDR3 length equals 14 residues. The CDR3 loop reads CASSPQTLYNEQFF.

V and J are TRBV10-3 and TRBJ1-3. The CDR3 loop spans 16 amino acids. Germline CDR1 is ENHRY and CDR2 is SYGVKD. CDR3: CAISESDIHSGNTIYF.

V is TRBV7-8 and J is TRBJ1-1. CDR3 size: 13 residues. Germline V CDR1 and CDR2: SGHVS, FQNEAQ. The CDR3 sequence: CASSLGQFTEAFF.

The gene calls are TRBV3-1 and TRBJ2-4. The CDR3 length is 15 residues. The V gene's germline CDR1 is LGHDT and CDR2 YNNKEL (reference sequence). CDR3 amino acids: CASSQDHIARNIQYF. The full variable domain, rest sourced from reference TRBV3-1 and TRBJ2-4, is DTAVSQTPKYLVTQMGNDKSIKCEQNLGHDTMYWYKQDSKKFLKIMFSYNNKELIINETVPNRFSPKSPDKAHLNLHINSLELGDSAVYFCASSQDHIARNIQYFGAGTRLSVL.

The rearrangement links TRBV12-3 or TRBV12-4 to TRBJ2-2. The CDR3 length is 15 residues. The CDR3 region is CASSPIGPNTGELFF.

The chain is built from TRBV12-5 and TRBJ1-1; TCRdb's D gene call, TRBD1, goes unchecked for lack of DNA. Per the germline V gene, CDR1 is LGHNT and CDR2 is FRNRAP. This CDR3 spans 13 amino acids. This CDR3 reads CASGLTGRTEAFF.

The J gene is TRBJ1-5, the V gene TRBV10-3. The CDR3 has 17 residues. Germline CDR1 is ENHRY and CDR2 is SYGVKD. CDR3 in amino acids: CAISTGPDRGGNQPQHF.

This chain uses TRBV3-1 with TRBJ2-1; TCRdb's D gene call, TRBD2, goes unchecked for lack of DNA. This CDR3 comprises 19 residues. The germline gives CDR1 LGHDT, CDR2 YNNKEL (reference sequence). The CDR3 is CASSQSGLAGWNSYNEQFF.

The V call is TRBV7-6, the J call TRBJ2-1; no DNA is available, so the TRBD2 call from TCRdb remains unchecked. This CDR3 has 15 residues. Germline V gene data show CDR1 as SGHVS and CDR2 as FNYEAQ. The CDR3 loop is CASSQWEINYNEQFF.

The chain joins TRBV5-6 to TRBJ2-7; TCRdb's assignment of TRBD2 cannot be checked, as there is no DNA. Germline CDR1 SGHDT, CDR2 YYEEEE. The CDR3 has 15 amino acids. CDR3 loop: CASSHSFSGKYEQYF.

The rearrangement uses TRBV18 and TRBJ2-3; checking the TCRdb D call of TRBD1 is not possible without DNA. Germline assignment: CDR1 KGHSH and CDR2 LQKENI. The CDR3 extends over 16 amino acids. The CDR3 is CASSPVQGWTTDTQYF.

This chain connects TRBV20-1 to TRBJ2-3; TCRdb picks TRBD2, but there is no DNA to check that call. Germline V gene sequence: CDR1 DFQATT, CDR2 SNEGSKA (reference sequence). The CDR3 runs 16 residues. CDR3 region: CSARRTSHVGTDTQYF.

CDR3 loop: CASSPDWEETQYF. This rearrangement joins TRBV9 to TRBJ2-5. CDR1 SGDLS and CDR2 YYNGEE come from the germline V gene. This CDR3 is 13 amino acids long.

The chain recombines TRBV5-1 with TRBJ2-5. CDR3 length: 11 amino acids. CDR1 is SGHRS, CDR2 YFSETQ, per germline. The CDR3 protein is CASSWEETQYF.

V and J are TRBV7-6 and TRBJ2-1; TCRdb calls TRBD2, which cannot be checked without DNA. The CDR3 has 17 amino acids. CDR1 is SGHVS and CDR2 is FNYEAQ in the germline V gene. The CDR3 reads CASSLVGGALVDNEQFF.

CDR3 residues: CASRPETGHYNSPLHF. V gene TRBV27 combines with J gene TRBJ1-6; TCRdb lists TRBD1, though no DNA is available to test this call. This CDR3 has 16 amino acids. Germline values: CDR1 MNHEY, CDR2 SMNVEV (reference sequence).